The 10 T cell receptor beta chains below come from one sample, sequenced in a study of shared clonotypes between healthy human individuals. Profiling relied on immunoSEQ multiplex PCR, and the TCRdb table lists in-frame clones only, not all of them. The sample includes about 1.5 million clones, around 97% of them seen just once. The sequenced sample was naive CD4+ T cells sorted from blood. Specified subset: CD45RA+ positively selected. The origin of the receptors is a man aged 30 to 39 in good health.

The V call is TRBV10-3, the J call TRBJ2-2; either TRBD1 or TRBD2 may supply D (5 bases each). There are 12 residues in the CDR3. V was cut by 8 bases and J by 1 base, with 5 bases left in between. From germline, CDR1 is ENHRY and CDR2 SYGVKD. In DNA form, the CDR3 reads TGTGCCATCGGGGGGAACACCGGGGAGCTGTTTTTT. Translated, it gives CAIGGNTGELFF.

The V gene is TRBV4-3, the J gene TRBJ1-2; D gene ambiguous. The V gene's germline CDR1 is LGHNA and CDR2 YSLEER. This CDR3 contains 16 residues. V lost 0 bases to trimming and J lost 5 bases, with 16 bases between them. The CDR3, as DNA: TGCGCCAGCAGCCAAGAAAAGGACGGCGCTTGGTATGGCTACACCTTC. Its protein is CASSQEKDGAWYGYTF.

J is TRBJ2-1 and V is TRBV5-6; possible D gene TRBD2, 6 bases. Deletions cut 4 bases from V and 4 bases from J, with 15 bases between. The CDR3 extends over 15 amino acids. Germline V gene lookup returns CDR1 SGHDT and CDR2 YYEEEE. The CDR3 coding sequence is TGTGCCAGCAGCCCCCGACTAGTCTCTTACAATGAGCAGTTCTTC. It specifies CASSPRLVSYNEQFF.

This clone was recorded only once. The chain has TRBV5-4 and TRBJ2-3; D might be TRBD2 (6 bases). Germline values: CDR1 SGHNT, CDR2 YYREEE (reference sequence). The germline V and J ends were trimmed by 4 bases and 0 bases, with 12 bases remaining between them. The CDR3 has 15 residues. CDR3 sequence reads: CASSQVAESTDTQYF. For the CDR3, the DNA is TGTGCCAGCAGCCAAGTAGCGGAGAGCACAGATACGCAGTATTTT.

The V call is TRBV7-2, the J call TRBJ1-2; the D gene is possibly TRBD1 (5 bases). This CDR3 comprises 16 residues. From germline, CDR1 is SGHTA and CDR2 FQGNSA. V was trimmed by 1 base and J by 3 bases, leaving 15 bases between them. DNA for the CDR3: TGTGCCAGCAGCTTAGTATCGTACAGGCGAGACTATGGCTACACCTTC. Its translation: CASSLVSYRRDYGYTF.

The chain is built from TRBV5-4 and TRBJ2-2; no clear D. Trimming stripped 4 bases from V and 7 bases from J, with 8 bases between. Germline lookup yields CDR1 SGHNT and CDR2 YYREEE (reference sequence). The CDR3 sequence is 12 residues long. CDR3 loop: CASSPDHGELFF. Here the CDR3 DNA reads TGTGCCAGCAGCCCAGATCACGGGGAGCTGTTTTTT.

The chain links TRBV6-5 to TRBJ1-1, with no clear D. This CDR3 has 12 residues. With 5 bases removed from V and 1 base from J, the gap between germline ends came to 5 bases. Germline CDR1 reads MNHEY; CDR2 reads SVGAGI. CDR3 DNA sequence: TGTGCCAGCAGTCGAGGGAACACTGAAGCTTTCTTT. This sequence encodes CASSRGNTEAFF.

Comment on this clone: The sample contains more than one DNA sequence encoding this CDR3. The J gene is TRBJ2-5, the V gene TRBV5-1, with D possibly matching TRBD1 (5 bases). V was trimmed by 4 bases and J by 5 bases, leaving 12 bases between them. CDR1 is SGHRS and CDR2 is YFSETQ in the germline V gene. The CDR3 extends over 13 amino acids. Here the CDR3 DNA reads TGCGCCAGCAGCCTAGGACAATTGGAGACCCAGTACTTC. This translates into CASSLGQLETQYF.

Only one count was recorded for this clone. The rearrangement links TRBV2 to TRBJ2-2; the match to TRBD2 covers 15 bases. CDR3 length: 20 residues. The V and J ends lost 6 bases and 6 bases, in that order; junction bases with no gene match: 17. Germline V gives CDR1 SNHLY, CDR2 FYNNEI. The chain's CDR3 is CASRHRTSGRAGRGAGELFF. The DNA of the CDR3 is TGTGCCAGCAGGCACAGGACTAGCGGGAGGGCCGGGAGAGGGGCCGGGGAGCTGTTTTTT.

The rearrangement uses TRBV5-1 and TRBJ2-3, with a weak D call TRBD2 (5 bases). In germline, CDR1 is SGHRS, CDR2 YFSETQ. Trimming left V 6 bases short and J 6 bases short, with 11 bases between. This CDR3 comprises 12 residues. The CDR3 sequence is CASTQTGDTQYF. CDR3 sequence (DNA): TGCGCCAGCACCCAGACGGGGGATACGCAGTATTTT.